These 18 T cell receptor beta chains originate from one sample sequenced in a study of CXCR3-negative and CXCR3-positive naive CD8 T cells. Researchers prepared the TRB cDNA libraries using 5' RACE with UMI labels. With the 5' RACE reads reprocessed, TCRdb shows one record per CDR3 protein and no DNA. The repertoire table contains about 41,000 distinct CDR3 sequences. The sequenced material came from naive CXCR3- CD8+ T cells from blood. Subset reported: CD45RO-CCR7+CD27+CD95- naive CD8+ T cells lacking CXCR3 (TNR3-). These receptors were collected from a human donor in good health. Some clones in this sample may be carry-over from other donors' samples.

This chain joins TRBV7-2 and TRBJ2-5. Germline values: CDR1 SGHTA, CDR2 FQGNSA. CDR3 length equals 13 residues. The CDR3 region is CASSFMGKETQYF.

The chain carries TRBV29-1 and TRBJ2-5; the D call of TRBD2 rests on TCRdb alone, since no DNA is present to check it. Germline V gene lookup returns CDR1 SQVTM and CDR2 ANQGSEA. This CDR3 is 16 amino acids long. The CDR3 spells CSVEATSGVAQETQYF.

The chain has TRBV12-3 or TRBV12-4 and TRBJ1-5; with no DNA, the TCRdb D assignment of TRBD1 cannot be verified. The CDR3 runs 15 residues. This CDR3 reads CASSPPGTGNQPQHF.

This sequence joins TRBV4-3 and TRBJ2-7; no DNA is available, so the TRBD1 call from TCRdb remains unchecked. The CDR3 consists of 13 residues. CDR1 and CDR2 (germline): LGHNA, YSLEER. CDR3 loop: CASSQAQGGEQYF.

J is TRBJ1-4 and V is TRBV25-1; as DNA is missing, the TRBD1 call by TCRdb cannot be tested. Germline assignment: CDR1 MGHDK and CDR2 SYGVNS. CDR3 length: 15 residues. The CDR3 sequence: CASSDGQGPNEKLFF.

This rearrangement joins TRBV7-9 to TRBJ2-2; TCRdb's D gene call, TRBD1, goes unchecked for lack of DNA. This CDR3 spans 14 amino acids. The V gene's germline CDR1 is SEHNR and CDR2 FQNEAQ (reference sequence). The CDR3 region is CASSWGSRGGELFF.

The genes are TRBV7-9 and TRBJ2-7. Per the germline V gene, CDR1 is SEHNR and CDR2 is FQNEAQ (reference sequence). The CDR3 contains 14 residues. CDR3 residues: CASSSTSSSYEQYF.

The chain recombines TRBV5-1 with TRBJ2-7; TCRdb indicates TRBD1, and absent DNA this call remains unverified. Germline assignment: CDR1 SGHRS and CDR2 YFSETQ. This CDR3 spans 14 amino acids. The CDR3 sequence: CASSQVAAADEQYF.

The J gene is TRBJ1-5, the V gene TRBV7-2; checking the TCRdb D call of TRBD1 is not possible without DNA. Per the germline V gene, CDR1 is SGHTA and CDR2 is FQGNSA. The length of the CDR3 is 15 residues. This CDR3 reads CASSLYQDINQPQHF.

The V call is TRBV18, the J call TRBJ1-1; absent DNA, TCRdb's TRBD1 call cannot be checked. This CDR3 has 14 amino acids. Germline CDR1 is KGHSH and CDR2 is LQKENI. CDR3 loop: CASSGGTGNTEAFF.

The rearrangement uses TRBV6-1 and TRBJ2-7; the D call from TCRdb, TRBD1, cannot be confirmed without DNA. The CDR3 loop spans 14 amino acids. Germline lookup yields CDR1 MNHNS and CDR2 SASEGT. This CDR3 is CASRHRDGSYEQYF.

The chain combines TRBV7-9 with TRBJ2-6; as DNA is missing, the TRBD1 call by TCRdb cannot be tested. This CDR3 has 17 amino acids. Germline CDR1 is SEHNR and CDR2 is FQNEAQ (reference sequence). CDR3 amino acids: CATPSGQGPLWANVLTF.

This chain uses TRBV7-8 with TRBJ1-2; TCRdb picks TRBD1, but there is no DNA to check that call. The CDR3 spans 12 residues. The germline V gene has CDR1 SGHVS and CDR2 FQNEAQ. The CDR3 sequence is CASSDSGDGYTF.

CDR3 in amino acids: CASSLDRADTQYF. The chain couples TRBV28 to TRBJ2-3; with no DNA, the TCRdb D assignment of TRBD1 cannot be verified. Germline CDR1 MDHEN, CDR2 SYDVKM. This CDR3 has 13 amino acids.

This chain links TRBV27 with TRBJ2-7. This CDR3 region has 13 residues. Germline V gives CDR1 MNHEY, CDR2 SMNVEV (reference sequence). The CDR3 spells CASSLSSVYEQYF.

The V gene is TRBV29-1, the J gene TRBJ2-1; as DNA is missing, the TRBD1 call by TCRdb cannot be tested. The CDR3 has 13 amino acids. CDR1 and CDR2 from the germline V gene are SQVTM and ANQGSEA. CDR3 amino acids: CSGRTPSYNEQFF.

The rearrangement links TRBV27 to TRBJ2-7; there is no DNA to check the TCRdb D call of TRBD2. The CDR3 spans 14 residues. The V gene's germline CDR1 is MNHEY and CDR2 SMNVEV (reference sequence). CDR3 sequence reads: CASSPTTSSHEQYF.

The V call is TRBV12-3 or TRBV12-4, the J call TRBJ2-1; the D gene TCRdb calls, TRBD2, cannot be checked with no DNA. The CDR3 has 18 residues. The CDR3: CASRMGLAGGSRYNEQFF.